One sample yielded the 10 T cell receptor beta chains listed below, sequenced in a study of cytomegalovirus exposure and HLA in healthy donors. This PCR relied on a set of 60 Vbeta primers and 13 Jbeta primers. Sequenced by immunoSEQ multiplex PCR; TCRdb stores in-frame clones only, minus some. The table records around 68,000 clones, around 75% of them present only once. The material sequenced was PBMCs. The origin of the receptors is a woman in her twenties or thirties in good health and CMV-seropositive.

The rearrangement uses TRBV2 and TRBJ2-3; weak D call: TRBD2 (5 bases). CDR1 is SNHLY, CDR2 FYNNEI, per germline. V gave up 2 bases and J gave up 0 bases, with 9 bases separating them. This CDR3 is built from 15 residues. The DNA of the CDR3 is TGTGCCAGCAGTGAATGGACGGGAAGCACAGATACGCAGTATTTT. Its translation is CASSEWTGSTDTQYF. Supplemented by reference TRBV2 and TRBJ2-3, the full variable domain reads EPEVTQTPSHQVTQMGQEVILRCVPISNHLYFYWYRQILGQKVEFLVSFYNNEISEKSEIFDDQFSVERPDGSNFTLKIRSTKLEDSAMYFCASSEWTGSTDTQYFGPGTRLTVL.

This clone was counted only a few times. This sequence joins TRBV28 and TRBJ1-3; no clear D. Germline CDR1 MDHEN, CDR2 SYDVKM. This CDR3 comprises 11 residues. V lost 3 bases to trimming and J lost 7 bases, with 4 bases between them. The CDR3 coding sequence is TGTGCCAGCAGTTTCGGGAACACCATATATTTT. As protein: CASSFGNTIYF.

Turning to this clone: One junction end does not reproduce the germline sequence, and a read error may be involved. The J gene is TRBJ2-5, the V gene TRBV7-7; 7 nucleotides align to TRBD1. Germline-derived CDR1 and CDR2 are SSHAT and FNYEAQ (reference sequence). The CDR3 covers 14 residues. In DNA, the CDR3 is TGTGCTAGCAGCCTGGACAGGTTCCAAGAGACCCAGTACTTC. Translating gives CASSLDRFQETQYF.

This chain links TRBV19 with TRBJ2-5, with a weak D call TRBD2 (5 bases). The CDR3 length is 12 residues. Trimming left V 5 bases short and J 4 bases short, with 8 bases between. Germline V gives CDR1 LNHDA, CDR2 SQIVND (reference sequence). This CDR3 is CASSAGRETQYF. The CDR3 DNA sequence: TGTGCCAGTAGTGCGGGCCGAGAGACCCAGTACTTC.

The chain uses TRBV5-8 and TRBJ2-7; 7 bases agree with TRBD2. The CDR3 is 13 residues long. V shed 0 bases, J shed 5 bases, and the junction held 2 bases outside the gene matches. Germline V gene sequence: CDR1 SGHTS, CDR2 YDEGEE. CDR3: CASSLVGLHEQYF. The CDR3 DNA follows: TGTGCCAGCAGCTTGGTGGGACTACACGAGCAGTACTTC.

The V call is TRBV30, the J call TRBJ1-5; D remains unclear. The CDR3 totals 19 residues. V lost 0 bases to trimming and J lost 3 bases, with 24 bases between them. Germline CDR1 is GTSNPN and CDR2 is SVGIG (reference sequence). The CDR3 nucleotides read TGTGCCTGGAGTGTACGATCAGGTCCTGATCATCCCCACAATCAGCCCCAGCATTTT. Protein product: CAWSVRSGPDHPHNQPQHF.

The chain combines TRBV10-1 with TRBJ2-2, with no clear D. The CDR3 has 14 amino acids. In germline, CDR1 is WNHNN, CDR2 SYGVQD (reference sequence). V was cut by 2 bases and J by 4 bases, with 8 bases left in between. This chain's CDR3 is CASSEKELTGELFF. As DNA, the CDR3 is TGCGCCAGCAGTGAGAAGGAGCTCACCGGGGAGCTGTTTTTT.

This chain links TRBV7-9 with TRBJ1-5, with 9 bases identical to TRBD1. This CDR3 is 16 amino acids long. Germline assignment: CDR1 SEHNR and CDR2 FQNEAQ (reference sequence). J was trimmed by 7 bases and V by 0 bases; bases with no gene match: 7. The CDR3 bases are TGTGCCAGCAGCTTAGCGCCAACAGGGGGCATGCAGCCCCAGCATTTT. The encoded protein is CASSLAPTGGMQPQHF.

This chain connects TRBV27 to TRBJ2-7; the match to TRBD2 covers 7 bases. Germline V gives CDR1 MNHEY, CDR2 SMNVEV (reference sequence). V trimming: 6 bases; J trimming: 8 bases; junction bases outside the gene matches: 13. The CDR3 consists of 14 residues. The CDR3 DNA is TGTGCCAGCAGCCCCGGGGCTAGCGGATCGAAGCAGTACTTC. Protein product: CASSPGASGSKQYF.

This rearrangement joins TRBV7-9 to TRBJ2-7; perhaps TRBD2 as D (6 bases). Germline CDR1 reads SEHNR; CDR2 reads FQNEAQ (reference sequence). Trimming removed 5 bases at V and 6 bases at J, with 23 bases between. The CDR3 contains 16 residues. CDR3 nucleotide sequence: TGTGCCAGCAGCCTGCCGGGGCGTCACCTCGGGGGCGAGCAGTACTTC. It is translated as CASSLPGRHLGGEQYF.